Listed below are T cell receptor beta chains from one sample, sequenced in a study of OX40 agonist ivuxolimab in advanced cancers. The repertoire was sequenced with immunoSEQ multiplex PCR; TCRdb's copy has only in-frame clones and lacks some. Of about 50,000 clones in the sample, more than 75% are singletons; the top ten hold approximately 1.1%. The sample in question was CD4+ or CD8+ T cells sorted from blood, obtained in a trial of the OX40 agonist ivuxolimab. These receptors came from an adult with an advanced solid tumor such as melanoma, head and neck, liver or kidney cancer. Both conserved end residues are part of each CDR3. D genes are given only for firm matches. Size is omitted from some rows. Given values are once, few, many or a class for expanded clones.

J gene: TRBJ1-6; D gene: NA; clone size: NA; V gene: TRBV21-1; CDR3 DNA: TGTGCCAGCAGCAAAGTCGGCAGCTCCTATAATTCACCCCTCCACTTT; CDR3 protein: CASSKVGSSYNSPLHF
J gene: TRBJ2-7; D gene: NA; clone size: NA; V gene: TRBV9; CDR3 DNA: TGTGCCAGCAGCGTAGCACAGGGAGGGGGGCAGTACTTC; CDR3 protein: CASSVAQGGGQYF
J gene: TRBJ2-7; D gene: TRBD2; clone size: NA; V gene: TRBV27; CDR3 DNA: TGTGCCAGCAGTTTATCACTAGCGGGAGCCTACGAGCAGTACTTC; CDR3 protein: CASSLSLAGAYEQYF
J gene: TRBJ2-7; D gene: TRBD2; clone size: NA; V gene: TRBV2; CDR3 DNA: TGTGCCAGCAGTGATCGGGGGGGCCATCTGGACGAGCAGTACTTC; CDR3 protein: CASSDRGGHLDEQYF
J gene: TRBJ1-2; D gene: NA; clone size: once; V gene: TRBV19; CDR3 DNA: TGTGCCAGCAGGGGACACTTAGGGTATGGCTACACCTTC; CDR3 protein: CASRGHLGYGYTF
J gene: TRBJ1-1; D gene: TRBD1; clone size: few; V gene: TRBV10-3; CDR3 DNA: TGTGCCATCAGACAGGGGAGTGAAGCTTTCTTT; CDR3 protein: CAIRQGSEAFF
J gene: TRBJ2-7; D gene: TRBD1; clone size: NA; V gene: TRBV19; CDR3 DNA: TGTGCCAGTAGTATAGCTACGACAGGGAAGTTCTACGAGCAGTACTTC; CDR3 protein: CASSIATTGKFYEQYF
J gene: TRBJ1-5; D gene: NA; clone size: once; V gene: TRBV11-2; CDR3 DNA: TGTGCCAGCAGCCGGGACGGGAGCAATCAGCCCCAGCATTTT; CDR3 protein: CASSRDGSNQPQHF
J gene: TRBJ2-1; D gene: NA; clone size: NA; V gene: TRBV7-3; CDR3 DNA: TGTGCCAGCAGCCTCGGAATACGCTCCTACAATGAGCAGTTCTTC; CDR3 protein: CASSLGIRSYNEQFF
J gene: TRBJ2-4; D gene: NA; clone size: NA; V gene: TRBV11-2; CDR3 DNA: TGTGCCAGCAGCTTAGATGGGGGAGCCAAAAACATTCAGTACTTC; CDR3 protein: CASSLDGGAKNIQYF
J gene: TRBJ2-3; D gene: NA; clone size: NA; V gene: TRBV2; CDR3 DNA: TGTGCCAGCAGCCCACGCTGGTTGGTTACAGATACGCAGTATTTT; CDR3 protein: CASSPRWLVTDTQYF
J gene: TRBJ1-5; D gene: NA; clone size: NA; V gene: TRBV18; CDR3 DNA: TGTGCCAGCTCTCCGGGACGCGATCAGCCCCAGCATTTT; CDR3 protein: CASSPGRDQPQHF
J gene: TRBJ1-2; D gene: TRBD1; clone size: NA; V gene: TRBV28; CDR3 DNA: TGTGCCAGCAGCGGGACAGGGGATGAGTCCAACTATGGCTACACCTTC; CDR3 protein: CASSGTGDESNYGYTF
J gene: TRBJ2-5; D gene: TRBD1; clone size: few; V gene: TRBV2; CDR3 DNA: TGTGCCAGCAGGACAGGGCAGTACCAAGAGACCCAGTACTTC; CDR3 protein: CASRTGQYQETQYF
J gene: TRBJ2-7; D gene: NA; clone size: once; V gene: TRBV5-6; CDR3 DNA: TGTGCCAGCAGGATCGGGACTATCCAAGGGGGGCAGTACTTC; CDR3 protein: CASRIGTIQGGQYF
J gene: TRBJ2-7; D gene: TRBD1; clone size: NA; V gene: TRBV11-2; CDR3 DNA: TGTGCCAGCAGCTTAGGGACAGGGGACAGCTACGAGCAGTACTTC; CDR3 protein: CASSLGTGDSYEQYF
J gene: TRBJ2-6; D gene: NA; clone size: once; V gene: TRBV19; CDR3 DNA: TGTGCCAGTAGTGAGACGTCTGGGGCCAACGTCCTGACTTTC; CDR3 protein: CASSETSGANVLTF
J gene: TRBJ2-1; D gene: TRBD2; clone size: NA; V gene: TRBV18; CDR3 DNA: TGTGCCAGCTCACAAACTAGCGGGAGGGCCATAAATGAGCAGTTCTTC; CDR3 protein: CASSQTSGRAINEQFF
J gene: TRBJ1-2; D gene: TRBD1; clone size: NA; V gene: TRBV7-3; CDR3 DNA: TGTGCCAGCAGCCACGCGACAGGGGACGGCTACACCTTC; CDR3 protein: CASSHATGDGYTF
J gene: TRBJ1-6; D gene: NA; clone size: few; V gene: TRBV6-5; CDR3 DNA: TGTGCCAGCAGTTACTTACGACTAAATTCACCCCTCCACTTT; CDR3 protein: CASSYLRLNSPLHF
J gene: TRBJ1-1; D gene: NA; clone size: NA; V gene: TRBV11-1; CDR3 DNA: TGTGCCAGCAGCTTTACAGGGCTCCTGAACACTGAAGCTTTCTTT; CDR3 protein: CASSFTGLLNTEAFF
J gene: TRBJ1-2; D gene: TRBD1; clone size: NA; V gene: TRBV4-1; CDR3 DNA: TGCGCCAGCAGCCAAGTAGGGACAGGGGGACGAGATGGCTACACCTTC; CDR3 protein: CASSQVGTGGRDGYTF
J gene: TRBJ2-7; D gene: TRBD2; clone size: NA; V gene: TRBV7-9; CDR3 DNA: TGTGCCAGCAGCCGAGATACTAGCGCCAGCTCCTACGAGCAGTACTTC; CDR3 protein: CASSRDTSASSYEQYF
J gene: TRBJ1-2; D gene: NA; clone size: NA; V gene: TRBV28; CDR3 DNA: TGTGCCAGCAGTTTTCGGGACGGACTGGCTGGCTACACCTTC; CDR3 protein: CASSFRDGLAGYTF
J gene: TRBJ2-3; D gene: NA; clone size: few; V gene: TRBV11-2; CDR3 DNA: TGTGCCAGCAGCTTAGACTCGGAAGGCAGGGGTTCTACAGATACGCAGTATTTT; CDR3 protein: CASSLDSEGRGSTDTQYF
J gene: TRBJ2-5; D gene: TRBD2; clone size: NA; V gene: TRBV12-5; CDR3 DNA: TGTGCTAGTGGTCCGTGGACTAGCGCCGGAGAGACCCAGTACTTC; CDR3 protein: CASGPWTSAGETQYF
J gene: TRBJ1-1; D gene: NA; clone size: NA; V gene: TRBV5-1; CDR3 DNA: TGCGCCAGCAGCTTGGTGGCAGGAGACACTGAAGCTTTCTTT; CDR3 protein: CASSLVAGDTEAFF
J gene: TRBJ1-1; D gene: NA; clone size: NA; V gene: TRBV7-9; CDR3 DNA: TGTGCCAGCAGCCTCACCGGCATCGTGGGGACTATTATGAACACTGAAGCTTTCTTT; CDR3 protein: CASSLTGIVGTIMNTEAFF
J gene: TRBJ2-2; D gene: NA; clone size: once; V gene: TRBV5-4; CDR3 DNA: TGTGCCAGCTCCGGTAGTTATGATATCGGGGAGCTGTTTTTT; CDR3 protein: CASSGSYDIGELFF
J gene: TRBJ2-3; D gene: NA; clone size: few; V gene: TRBV25-1; CDR3 DNA: TGTGCCAGCAGTGGTGGAGGGGCAGATACGCAGTATTTT; CDR3 protein: CASSGGGADTQYF
J gene: TRBJ1-4; D gene: NA; clone size: NA; V gene: TRBV19; CDR3 DNA: TGTGCCAGTAGGGGCCAGGGATGGGAAAAACTGTTTTTT; CDR3 protein: CASRGQGWEKLFF
J gene: TRBJ2-7; D gene: TRBD1; clone size: once; V gene: TRBV15; CDR3 DNA: TGTGCCACCAGCTCGTACAGGGGGTCGGCCTACGAGCAGTACTTC; CDR3 protein: CATSSYRGSAYEQYF
J gene: TRBJ2-5; D gene: TRBD1; clone size: NA; V gene: TRBV9; CDR3 DNA: TGTGCCAGCAGCCCGGGACAGGGGTCGGAGACCCAGTACTTC; CDR3 protein: CASSPGQGSETQYF
J gene: TRBJ1-4; D gene: NA; clone size: NA; V gene: TRBV2; CDR3 DNA: TGTGCCAGCGGACAGCCAACTAATGAAAAACTGTTTTTT; CDR3 protein: CASGQPTNEKLFF
J gene: TRBJ1-2; D gene: NA; clone size: NA; V gene: TRBV5-1; CDR3 DNA: TGCGCCAGCAGCGACCTTAGGGGCCGGAATGGCTACACCTTC; CDR3 protein: CASSDLRGRNGYTF
J gene: TRBJ2-5; D gene: NA; clone size: NA; V gene: TRBV19; CDR3 DNA: TGTGCCAGTAGTATAGCCCCACGGAACCAAGAGACCCAGTACTTC; CDR3 protein: CASSIAPRNQETQYF
J gene: TRBJ1-6; D gene: NA; clone size: NA; V gene: TRBV19; CDR3 DNA: TGTGCCAGTAGTATGGGGGAATTTAATTCACCCCTCCACTTT; CDR3 protein: CASSMGEFNSPLHF
J gene: TRBJ2-5; D gene: NA; clone size: once; V gene: TRBV7-6; CDR3 DNA: TGTGCCAGCAGCTTAGAAGCGGGAGAGACCCAGTACTTC; CDR3 protein: CASSLEAGETQYF
J gene: TRBJ1-2; D gene: NA; clone size: NA; V gene: TRBV4-1; CDR3 DNA: TGCGCCAGCAGCCAGACCATGGACGGATTCTATGGCTACACCTTC; CDR3 protein: CASSQTMDGFYGYTF
J gene: TRBJ2-2; D gene: NA; clone size: once; V gene: TRBV30; CDR3 DNA: TGTGCCTGGATGAGAGTCCGGGGGGGGGAGCTGTTTTTT; CDR3 protein: CAWMRVRGGELFF
J gene: TRBJ2-1; D gene: NA; clone size: few; V gene: TRBV7-6; CDR3 DNA: TGTGCCAGCAGCTTAGGATCCTACAATGAGCAGTTCTTC; CDR3 protein: CASSLGSYNEQFF
J gene: TRBJ2-7; D gene: NA; clone size: NA; V gene: TRBV5-1; CDR3 DNA: TGCGCCAGCAGCCTACGCTCGGGATCCTCCCCATACGAGCAGTACTTC; CDR3 protein: CASSLRSGSSPYEQYF
J gene: TRBJ1-3; D gene: TRBD1; clone size: NA; V gene: TRBV4-1; CDR3 DNA: TGCGCCAGCAGCCAGCTTCCGGGACAGGGGCCTGGAAACACCATATATTTT; CDR3 protein: CASSQLPGQGPGNTIYF
J gene: TRBJ2-1; D gene: TRBD2; clone size: NA; V gene: TRBV6-1; CDR3 DNA: TGTGCCAGCAGTGAAACGCTAGCGGGGGGGTACAATGAGCAGTTCTTC; CDR3 protein: CASSETLAGGYNEQFF
J gene: TRBJ1-2; D gene: NA; clone size: NA; V gene: TRBV27; CDR3 DNA: TGTGCCAGCAGTGAGGAATATCGGGGGCGCAAAGGCTACACCTTC; CDR3 protein: CASSEEYRGRKGYTF
J gene: TRBJ2-5; D gene: TRBD2; clone size: NA; V gene: TRBV5-4; CDR3 DNA: TGTGCCAGCAGCACGGGACTAGCTATGGAGACCCAGTACTTC; CDR3 protein: CASSTGLAMETQYF
J gene: TRBJ2-7; D gene: NA; clone size: NA; V gene: TRBV28; CDR3 DNA: TGTGCCAGCAGTTTATCTTTGGGGACTTCCAGCTCCTACGAGCAGTACTTC; CDR3 protein: CASSLSLGTSSSYEQYF
J gene: TRBJ2-7; D gene: TRBD2; clone size: once; V gene: TRBV5-1; CDR3 DNA: TGCGCCAGCAGCTGGGAGCTAAATACTAGCGGGAGGATCACCCACGAGCAGTACTTC; CDR3 protein: CASSWELNTSGRITHEQYF
J gene: TRBJ1-1; D gene: NA; clone size: NA; V gene: TRBV2; CDR3 DNA: TGTGCCAGCAGTGAATCGTCGGTGAACACTGAAGCTTTCTTT; CDR3 protein: CASSESSVNTEAFF
J gene: TRBJ2-1; D gene: TRBD2; clone size: once; V gene: TRBV5-6; CDR3 DNA: TGTGCCAGCAGCCGACTAGCGGACTCCTACAATGAGCAGTTCTTC; CDR3 protein: CASSRLADSYNEQFF
J gene: TRBJ1-5; D gene: NA; clone size: NA; V gene: TRBV4-2; CDR3 DNA: TGTGCCAGCAGCCAAGATCTGAGGGGACGACAGCCCCAGCATTTT; CDR3 protein: CASSQDLRGRQPQHF
J gene: TRBJ1-1; D gene: TRBD1; clone size: few; V gene: TRBV29-1; CDR3 DNA: TGCAGCCCGACAGGGGCGGGTTCCACTGAAGCTTTCTTT; CDR3 protein: CSPTGAGSTEAFF
J gene: TRBJ1-2; D gene: TRBD1; clone size: NA; V gene: TRBV6-5; CDR3 DNA: TGTGCCAGCAGTTACACCGGACAGGGCTATGGCTACACCTTC; CDR3 protein: CASSYTGQGYGYTF
J gene: TRBJ1-2; D gene: NA; clone size: NA; V gene: TRBV28; CDR3 DNA: TGTGCCAGCAGTTCCCCAGGGGCAGGAGACTACTATGGCTACACCTTC; CDR3 protein: CASSSPGAGDYYGYTF
J gene: TRBJ1-4; D gene: TRBD1; clone size: NA; V gene: TRBV19; CDR3 DNA: TGTGCCAGTAGTATAGCCCAGGGGGCTCCAGAAGAAAAACTGTTTTTT; CDR3 protein: CASSIAQGAPEEKLFF
J gene: TRBJ2-7; D gene: TRBD2; clone size: NA; V gene: TRBV11-1; CDR3 DNA: TGTGCCAGCAGTTCCCAGACTAGCTTCTCGGAGCAGTACTTC; CDR3 protein: CASSSQTSFSEQYF
J gene: TRBJ1-3; D gene: TRBD1; clone size: NA; V gene: TRBV19; CDR3 DNA: TGTGCCAGTAGTCCGGGACAGGGCTTTTCTGGAAACACCATATATTTT; CDR3 protein: CASSPGQGFSGNTIYF
J gene: TRBJ2-3; D gene: NA; clone size: NA; V gene: TRBV18; CDR3 DNA: TGTGCCAGCAGACTAAGGGAAGGTACGCAGTATTTT; CDR3 protein: CASRLREGTQYF
J gene: TRBJ2-5; D gene: NA; clone size: NA; V gene: TRBV5-1; CDR3 DNA: TGCGCCAGCAGCTTTGGGGTCCGCCAAGAGACCCAGTACTTC; CDR3 protein: CASSFGVRQETQYF
J gene: TRBJ2-7; D gene: NA; clone size: NA; V gene: TRBV10-3; CDR3 DNA: TGTGCCATCAGTGAGAGTCCAGGCGACACCTACGAGCAGTACTTC; CDR3 protein: CAISESPGDTYEQYF